These T cell receptor beta chains were read from a single sample in a study of T cells expressing NK-cell markers. TCRdb reworked the 5' RACE reads into one entry per CDR3 protein, no DNA. The repertoire table contains approximately 420,000 distinct CDR3 sequences. Source material: blood T cells: a sorted CD56 or NKG2C T cell subset, CD4+ or CD8+ T cells, or bulk PBMC T cells (not recorded which). These receptors originate from a woman in her forties or fifties in good health. Both conserved end residues are part of each CDR3.

TRBJ1-4	TRBV10-3	CAISEPDLALMGKLFF
TRBJ2-1	TRBV20-1	CSASKGGAGEEQFF
TRBJ2-3	TRBV2	CASSEGRGPTDTQYF
TRBJ2-1	TRBV12-3/TRBV12-4	CATGLGGNEQFF
TRBJ2-4	TRBV28	CASSSLTGRAGISDF
TRBJ2-1	TRBV10-1	CASSESGGREQFF
TRBJ2-4	TRBV27	CASTPQAGVRGIQYF
TRBJ2-3	TRBV7-6	CASSLQDYTDTQYF
TRBJ1-5	TRBV18	CASSPGVRVRQPQHF
TRBJ2-3	TRBV25-1	CASSWLGAGDTQYF
TRBJ1-1	TRBV7-9	CASSTRDRPEAFF
TRBJ1-2	TRBV6-1	CASQTENYGYTF
TRBJ2-5	TRBV20-1	CSASPAGTSGRGIGETQYF
TRBJ2-1	TRBV5-1	CASSLASDRQFF
TRBJ2-1	TRBV20-1	CSASRDSLHNEQFF
TRBJ2-3	TRBV29-1	CSFGTSSSTDTQYF
TRBJ2-1	TRBV19	CASSIVDSYNEQFF
TRBJ2-2	TRBV6-5	CASSTPLGPKYTGELFF
TRBJ1-5	TRBV4-1	CASRQHPQGALNQPQHF
TRBJ2-2	TRBV5-1	CASSLAGTTTGELFF
TRBJ2-7	TRBV15	CATSRRGEFEQYF
TRBJ2-3	TRBV29-1	CSVEGDTDTQYF
TRBJ2-3	TRBV5-1	CASSLGLPPTDTQYF
TRBJ2-2	TRBV29-1	CSVEKGLTGELFF
TRBJ1-1	TRBV7-3	CASSSGGVTEAFF
TRBJ2-3	TRBV12-3/TRBV12-4	CASSTVYEQDTQYF
TRBJ2-1	TRBV5-1	CASSDGLAGGYNEQFF
TRBJ2-5	TRBV7-2	CASSRNSGYQETQYF
TRBJ2-1	TRBV6-2/TRBV6-3	CASSYWGRDRSYNEQFF
TRBJ2-7	TRBV19	CASSIAQETYEQYF
TRBJ1-2	TRBV12-3/TRBV12-4	CASSLKRGLYGYTF
TRBJ1-1	TRBV29-1	CSVDWGRLNTEAFF
TRBJ1-2	TRBV5-1	CASSWDDSADGYTF
TRBJ1-6	TRBV5-1	CASSQQGGPDSPLHF
TRBJ2-6	TRBV5-5	CASGLAGRANVLTF
TRBJ2-1	TRBV5-1	CASRATGTIEQFF
TRBJ2-5	TRBV15	CATSQGYQETQYF
TRBJ2-3	TRBV5-1	CASSSGDRDTDTQYF
TRBJ2-1	TRBV27	CASSLERGYNEQFF